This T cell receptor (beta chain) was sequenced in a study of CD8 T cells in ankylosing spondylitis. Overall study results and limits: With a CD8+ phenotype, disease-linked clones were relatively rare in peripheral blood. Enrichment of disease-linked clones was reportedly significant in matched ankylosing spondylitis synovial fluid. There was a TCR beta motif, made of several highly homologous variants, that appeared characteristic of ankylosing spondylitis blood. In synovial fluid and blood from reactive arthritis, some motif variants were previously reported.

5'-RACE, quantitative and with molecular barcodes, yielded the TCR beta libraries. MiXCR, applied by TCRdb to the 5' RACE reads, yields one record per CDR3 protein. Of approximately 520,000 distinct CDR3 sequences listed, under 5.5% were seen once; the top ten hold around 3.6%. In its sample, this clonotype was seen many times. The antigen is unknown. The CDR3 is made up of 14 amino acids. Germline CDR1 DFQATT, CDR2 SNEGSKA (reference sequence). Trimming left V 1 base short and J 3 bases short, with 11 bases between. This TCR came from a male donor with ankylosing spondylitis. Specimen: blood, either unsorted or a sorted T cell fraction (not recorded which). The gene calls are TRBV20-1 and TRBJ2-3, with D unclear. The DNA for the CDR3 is TGCAGTGCTAGAGGAGGTGATGGTACAGATACGCAGTATTTT. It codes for CSARGGDGTDTQYF.